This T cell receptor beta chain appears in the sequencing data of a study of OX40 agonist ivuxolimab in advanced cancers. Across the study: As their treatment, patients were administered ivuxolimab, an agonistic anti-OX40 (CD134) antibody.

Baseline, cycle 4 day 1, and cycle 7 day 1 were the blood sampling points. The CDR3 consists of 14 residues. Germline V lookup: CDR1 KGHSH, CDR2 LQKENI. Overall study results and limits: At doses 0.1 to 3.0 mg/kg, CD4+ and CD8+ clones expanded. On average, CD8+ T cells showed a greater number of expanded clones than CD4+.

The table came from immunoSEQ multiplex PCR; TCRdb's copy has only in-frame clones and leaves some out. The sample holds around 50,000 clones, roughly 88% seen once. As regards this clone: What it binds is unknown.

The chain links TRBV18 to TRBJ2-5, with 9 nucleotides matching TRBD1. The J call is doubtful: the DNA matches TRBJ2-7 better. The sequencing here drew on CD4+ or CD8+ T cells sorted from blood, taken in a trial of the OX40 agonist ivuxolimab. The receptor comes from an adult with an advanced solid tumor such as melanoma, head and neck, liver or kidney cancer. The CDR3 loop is CASSPTGGPYEQYF. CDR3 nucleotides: TGTGCCAGCTCACCGACAGGGGGGCCCTACGAGCAGTACTTC.